A single sample is the source of the 3 T cell receptor beta chains below, sequenced in a study of post-analysis software for immune sequencing data. The antigens these receptors bind are not known. Study-wide points: Patients used about 5 TRBV segments, including TRBV5-6, TRBV5-1 and TRBV20-1, more often than controls.

TCR beta cDNA libraries included unique molecular identifiers. TCRdb reanalysed the PCR reads using MiXCR and keeps one entry per CDR3 protein. Seen here are hundreds of thousands of distinct CDR3 sequences, about 40% observed once, and the top ten hold approximately 7.6%. The sequenced material came from blood. Receptors were obtained from a girl aged 2 to 9 with multiple sclerosis.

This clonotype was seen a handful of times. The chain couples TRBV6-2 or TRBV6-3 to TRBJ1-1, with D tentatively TRBD1 (5 bases). The germline gives CDR1 MNHEY, CDR2 SVGEGT. The V end lost 0 bases, the J end lost 5 bases, and 19 bases lay between the germline ends. This CDR3 comprises 17 residues. As DNA, the CDR3 is TGTGCCAGCAGTTACTCGAGGGTGGGTCCGCGGGGGACTGAAGCTTTCTTT. Protein sequence: CASSYSRVGPRGTEAFF.

This clonotype was picked up a small number of times. CDR3 amino acids: CASSQVLRGSKNIQYF. CDR3 coding DNA: TGTGCCAGCAGCCAGGTCCTCAGGGGATCCAAAAACATTCAGTACTTC. The chain is built from TRBV3-1 and TRBJ2-4, with D possibly being TRBD1 (6 bases). Germline V gene sequence: CDR1 LGHDT, CDR2 YNNKEL (reference sequence). Trimming cost V 3 bases and J 2 bases, with 14 bases left between them. The CDR3 covers 16 residues.

This clonotype was detected only a few times. The CDR3 DNA reads as TGTGCCAGCAGTTACTCGACATCCAGGGGTGCCGGGGAGCTGTTTTTT. Translated: CASSYSTSRGAGELFF. The chain uses TRBV6-5 and TRBJ2-2; perhaps TRBD1 as D (6 bases). The V end was cut by 0 bases, the J end by 6 bases, with 14 bases between. Germline loops: CDR1 MNHEY, CDR2 SVGAGI. The CDR3 contains 16 residues.